One and the same sample provided the 13 T cell receptor beta chains below, sequenced in a study of tissue T cells after allogeneic stem cell transplantation (dated by TCRdb to about 2022). The time point tag for this specimen amounts to: mouse harvest day 7 after allogeneic transplant. Each mouse graft, delivered by tail vein injection, combined 10^6 splenic CD5+ T cells with 10^7 T-cell-depleted bone marrow cells. The library was built by means of the immunoSEQ multiplex PCR assay. Drawn from immuneACCESS, this table holds only the in-frame rearrangements with V and J called that TCRdb kept. Clones are partly lost; checked studies trace under half to an unresolved V gene and leave the rest unexplained. Here the sample has around 6,800 clones; about 50% occur a single time. Of the sample, roughly 12% is held by the ten largest clones. The specimen was lymph node tissue. The receptors were sampled from a female BALB/c mouse given C57BL/6 T cells with graft-versus-host disease after an allogeneic hematopoietic cell transplant.

Comment on this clone: These gene names are mouse names. The CDR3 loop is CASSPGTVSNERLFF. The sequenced CDR3 bases are TGTGCCAGCTCTCCCGGGACCGTTTCCAACGAAAGATTATTT. The chain couples TRBV12-2 to TRBJ1-4; TRBD1 is a possible D gene (5 bases). The read is 1 residue too short to cover the CDR3 end, so that end is filled in from the germline J gene. The CDR3 loop spans 15 amino acids. The ends were cut back, 2 bases at V and 0 bases at J, with 9 bases in the middle. Germline assignment: CDR1 SGHLS and CDR2 HYDKME.

About this clone itself: Germline and genes here are mouse. The covered CDR3 bases are TGTGCCTGGAGTCTAGAATGGGGGGGCGGGGAACAGTAC. Its translation: CAWSLEWGGGEQY. The full CDR3 reads CAWSLEWGGGEQYF. This chain joins TRBV31 and TRBJ2-7, with 9 bases lining up with TRBD2. The missing CDR3 end, 1 residue past where the read stops, is filled in from the germline J gene. Per the germline V gene, CDR1 is GKSSPN and CDR2 is SITVG. The ends lost 0 bases at V and 7 bases at J; junction bases unmatched: 7. There are 14 residues in the CDR3. The complete variable domain, with remaining parts taken from reference TRBV31 and TRBJ2-7, reads AQTIHQWPVAEIKAVGSPLSLGCTIKGKSSPNLYWYWQATGGTLQQLFYSITVGQVESVVQLNLSASRPKDDQFILSTEKLLLSHSGFYLCAWSLEWGGGEQYFGPGTRLTVL.

With respect to this clone: Gene and germline names: mouse. Read coverage stops 1 residue before the CDR3 terminus; the germline J gene supplies the remainder. The rearrangement links TRBV3 to TRBJ1-5; D gene unclear. Trimming removed 5 bases from V and 1 base from J, with 6 bases in between. Per the germline V gene, CDR1 is SNHLY and CDR2 is FYNGKV (reference sequence). This CDR3 spans 13 amino acids. The CDR3 spells CASSPQNNQAPLF. The DNA read from the CDR3 is TGTGCCAGCAGCCCCCAAAACAACCAGGCTCCGCTT. Variable domain in full (rest from reference TRBV3 and TRBJ1-5): GPKVLQIPSHQIIDMGQMVTLNCDPVSNHLYFYWYKQILGQQMEFLVNFYNGKVMEKSKLFKDQFSVERPDGSYFTLKIQPTALEDSAVYFCASSPQNNQAPLFGEGTRLSVL.

This clone was observed a few times. The listed genes are named as in mouse. The CDR3 is cut off 1 residue early in the read; its end comes from the germline J gene. V and J are TRBV26 and TRBJ2-3, with D perhaps TRBD1 (6 bases). This CDR3 contains 16 residues. V gave up 4 bases and J gave up 0 bases, with 14 bases separating them. The germline CDR1 and CDR2 sequences are KGHPV and FQNQEV (reference sequence). CDR3 DNA, as far as it was read: TGTGCCAGCAGTCCCAACCGGGACAATAGTGCAGAAACGCTGTAT. It yields the protein CASSPNRDNSAETLY. The whole CDR3 reads CASSPNRDNSAETLYF.

On this clone itself: Mouse gene names and germline throughout. The read terminates 1 residue before the CDR3 end, so the remaining end is supplied by the germline J gene. This chain connects TRBV24 to TRBJ2-7; the D is unclear. The CDR3 covers 14 residues. From germline, CDR1 is KGHTA and CDR2 FRNEEI. V was cut by 1 base and J by 0 bases, with 7 bases left in between. CDR3 amino acids: CASSLSQNSYEQYF. The sequenced part of the CDR3 DNA is TGTGCCAGCAGTCTGTCACAGAACTCCTATGAACAGTAC.

A note on this clone: Gene names refer to mouse genes. The missing CDR3 end, 1 residue past where the read stops, is filled in from the germline J gene. The chain recombines TRBV15 with TRBJ2-7; 7 nucleotides match TRBD2. With V trimmed by 2 bases and J by 0 bases, 1 base remained unmatched. Germline-derived CDR1 and CDR2 are SGHND and FRSKSL. This CDR3 region has 14 residues. The part of the CDR3 DNA that was read is TGTGCCAGCAGTTTAAACTGGGGCTCCTATGAACAGTAC. Translation gives CASSLNWGSYEQY. The entire CDR3 protein reads CASSLNWGSYEQYF. The entire variable domain, with the rest obtained from reference TRBV15 and TRBJ2-7, is as follows: DAGVTQTPRHEVAEKGQTIILKCEPVSGHNDLFWYRQTKIQGLELLSYFRSKSLMEDGGAFKDRFKAEMLNSSFSTLKIQPTEPKDSAVYLCASSLNWGSYEQYFGPGTRLTVL.

This clone was found a few times. These gene names are mouse names. The sequence runs out 1 residue before the end of the CDR3; the remainder is reconstructed from the germline J gene. V and J are TRBV5 and TRBJ2-7; D call uncertain. The CDR3 is made up of 13 amino acids. Germline V gene data show CDR1 as LGHNA and CDR2 as YNLKQL (reference sequence). Trimming left V 3 bases short and J 3 bases short, with 9 bases between. CDR3 amino acids: CASSQAHLYEQYF. CDR3 DNA (partial): TGTGCCAGCAGCCAGGCTCACCTCTATGAACAGTAC.

As to this clone: The genes are named according to mouse. The read terminates 1 residue ahead of where the CDR3 ends, so the germline J gene completes it. This rearrangement joins TRBV15 to TRBJ2-2; 10 bases match TRBD2. Germline CDR1 and CDR2: SGHND and FRSKSL. V shed 5 bases and J 0 bases; nucleotides not matched to a gene: 0. This CDR3 contains 15 residues. CDR3 DNA (partial): TGTGCCAGCAGTGGGACTGGGGCAAACACCGGGCAGCTCTAC. This encodes CASSGTGANTGQLY. Given in full, the CDR3 is CASSGTGANTGQLYF.

This clone appeared a single time. Gene names and germline refer to mouse. The CDR3 goes on 1 residue after the read ends, and that part is filled in from the germline J gene. This chain uses TRBV5 with TRBJ2-3; D possibly corresponds to TRBD2 (6 bases). Trimming shortened V by 6 bases and J by 5 bases, and 6 bases separated the two germline ends. Germline values: CDR1 LGHNA, CDR2 YNLKQL (reference sequence). This CDR3 has 11 residues. CDR3 in amino acids: CASSGGETLYF. The CDR3 DNA, read in part, is TGTGCCAGCAGTGGGGGAGAAACGCTGTAT.

The table lists this clone with a few counts. Each gene name is a mouse one. The CDR3 DNA, read in part, is TGCACCTGCAGTGCAGATCCTGAACAGTAC. Protein product: CTCSADPEQY. The complete CDR3 protein is CTCSADPEQYF. The V gene is TRBV1, the J gene TRBJ2-7; D call uncertain. The CDR3 end is not reached by the read, which stops 1 residue before it; the germline J gene fills it in. V was cut by 0 bases and J by 6 bases, with 3 bases left in between. Per germline, CDR1 NSQYPW and CDR2 LRSPGD (reference sequence). The CDR3 is 11 residues long.

Relative to its sample, this clone is medium-sized (0.01 to 0.1%). Gene names denote mouse genes. The read terminates 1 residue before the CDR3 end, so the remaining end is supplied by the germline J gene. This chain uses TRBV12-2 with TRBJ1-1, with D possibly being TRBD1 (6 bases). Germline loops: CDR1 SGHLS, CDR2 HYDKME. The V end was cut by 2 bases, the J end by 5 bases, with 8 bases between. The CDR3 is 12 amino acids. The part of the CDR3 DNA that was read is TGTGCCAGCTCTCCCGGGACAACAGAAGTCTTC. Protein product: CASSPGTTEVF. The complete CDR3 protein is CASSPGTTEVFF.

About this clone: Gene labels here are mouse ones. The read ends 1 residue shy of where the CDR3 ends; the end is completed using the germline J gene. This chain joins TRBV23 and TRBJ2-2; TRBD2, the table's D call, was not compared with the DNA. The CDR3 length is 15 residues. Germline CDR1 reads KGHTA; CDR2 reads FQNQQP. The CDR3 reads CSSSQTGSNTGQLYF. The part of the CDR3 DNA that was read is TGCTCCAGCAGTCAAACTGGTTCAAACACCGGGCAGCTCTAC.

As for this clone: All gene names here are mouse names. The CDR3 is CASSLVGNTEVFF. The CDR3 DNA, read in part, is TGTGCCAGCAGTCTGGTTGGGAACACAGAAGTCTTC. The chain employs TRBV26 and TRBJ1-1; no definite D call. The read ends 1 residue early relative to the CDR3; the germline J gene fills the gap. The CDR3 runs 13 residues. Germline loops: CDR1 KGHPV, CDR2 FQNQEV (reference sequence). V was clipped by 2 bases and J by 1 base, with 5 bases between them.